Each of the 8 T cell receptor beta chains below was sequenced from the same sample in a study of spatial heterogeneity in lung cancer. Time point specified: sample taken at primary tumor resection. Sequencing of whole RNA from tumor, nontumor lung or frozen PBMC involved no sorting. In TCRdb, the 5' RACE reads were re-called with MiXCR into one record per CDR3 protein. The data show over 50,000 distinct CDR3 sequences, with 8.4% seen just once and about 15% held by the top ten. Specimen: PBMCs, collected at surgery. The receptor source for this set is a female donor with early-stage non-small cell lung cancer.

Many counts were recorded for this clonotype. This chain links TRBV12-3 or TRBV12-4 with TRBJ2-3; 10 nucleotides align to TRBD2. The CDR3 is 15 amino acids. With V trimmed by 5 bases and J by 6 bases, 8 bases remained unmatched. The CDR3 sequence is CASSPSGGARDTQYF. The CDR3 DNA is TGTGCCAGCAGTCCAAGCGGGGGGGCCAGGGATACGCAGTATTTT.

This clonotype was seen more than once but under ten times. The genes are TRBV7-2 and TRBJ2-5; TRBD1 matches 8 bases. This CDR3 is built from 17 residues. In germline, CDR1 is SGHTA, CDR2 FQGNSA. Germline trimming cut 4 bases from V and 2 bases from J; bases unmatched to any gene: 12. In DNA form, the CDR3 reads TGTGCCAGCAGCTGGAGAAAGGGGACAGGTGAACAAGAGACCCAGTACTTC. Its translation: CASSWRKGTGEQETQYF.

This clonotype was counted ten times or more. The rearrangement uses TRBV12-3 or TRBV12-4 and TRBJ2-7, with unresolved D. Trimming removed 5 bases at V and 4 bases at J, with 9 bases between. The CDR3 has 12 residues. In DNA form, the CDR3 reads TGTGCCAGCAGTCTTACCAGTTACGAGCAGTACTTC. Protein: CASSLTSYEQYF.

This chain joins TRBV4-1 and TRBJ2-1, with D possibly TRBD1 on 5 matching bases. The germline V gene has CDR1 MGHRA and CDR2 YSYEKL. V shed 0 bases and J shed 9 bases, with 12 bases lying between them. The length of the CDR3 is 14 residues. DNA of the CDR3: TGCGCCAGCAGCCAAGATGGGGCTAGGGTTGAGCAGTTCTTC. This codes for CASSQDGARVEQFF.

V usage is TRBV18 and J usage is TRBJ2-7; 8 positions match TRBD1. The V and J ends lost 8 bases and 1 base, in that order; junction bases with no gene match: 7. Germline V CDR1 and CDR2: KGHSH, LQKENI. The CDR3 extends over 14 amino acids. CDR3 residues: CASATGDSSYEQYF. The CDR3 coding sequence is TGTGCCAGCGCGACAGGGGACTCTTCCTACGAGCAGTACTTC.

This clonotype has more than one count but fewer than ten. This rearrangement joins TRBV20-1 to TRBJ2-5; no firm D call. CDR1 DFQATT and CDR2 SNEGSKA come from the germline V gene (reference sequence). The CDR3 covers 13 residues. Trimming left V 3 bases short and J 5 bases short, with 13 bases between. The CDR3 region is CSARGLGFETQYF. The CDR3 DNA reads TGCAGTGCTAGGGGTTTGGGGTTTGAGACCCAGTACTTC.

In its sample, this clonotype was seen many times. Since the CDR3 does not end with the conserved phenylalanine or tryptophan, this likely comes from a read error. The limits of the CDR3 on the DNA are not certain, so only TCRdb's listed CDR3 is given. CDR3 amino acids: CATSDLGPT. The chain is built from TRBV24-1 and TRBJ1-2. Germline V gene lookup returns CDR1 KGHDR and CDR2 SFDVKD. The CDR3 region is 9 residues in length, termini included.

This clonotype was seen once. The V call is TRBV3-1, the J call TRBJ2-1; the D gene is possibly TRBD2 (5 bases). The germline gives CDR1 LGHDT, CDR2 YNNKEL (reference sequence). The CDR3 has 13 amino acids. The ends were cut back, 1 base at V and 12 bases at J, with 13 bases in the middle. In DNA, the CDR3 is TGTGCCAGCAGCCAAGTAAGGGAAGAGGGGCAGTTCTTC. Its protein product is CASSQVREEGQFF.